These T cell receptor beta chains were read from a single sample in a study of shared clonotypes between healthy human individuals. Generated by immunoSEQ multiplex PCR, the TCRdb table keeps only in-frame clones and is missing some. The table lists 950,000 to 1,100,000 clones, about four fifths of them singletons. Sequencing was carried out using memory CD4+ T cells from PBMCs. The receptors were sampled from a man between 18 and 29 years old in good health. Some clones in this sample may be carry-over from other donors' samples. Both conserved end residues are part of each CDR3. A D gene is named only where the DNA matches it firmly. The listing skips clone size in some rows; elsewhere it reads once, few, many or a size class.

d_call j_call clone_size v_call cdr3_nt cdr3_aa
NA TRBJ1-1 NA TRBV27 TGTGCCAGCAGTTCCAGAACAGGGATAGAGAACACTGAAGCTTTCTTT CASSSRTGIENTEAFF
TRBD2 TRBJ2-5 NA TRBV11-2 TGTGCCAGCAGCCTGGGTGGTAGCGGGAGGGCCCCGACCCAGTACTTC CASSLGGSGRAPTQYF
TRBD1 TRBJ2-5 NA TRBV7-9 TGTGCCAGCAGCGCGCGGACAGGGACATTAGGCGAGACCCAGTACTTC CASSARTGTLGETQYF
NA TRBJ2-1 few TRBV9 TGTGCCAGCAGCGTAGGGCTAGCCGAGTACAATGAGCAGTTCTTC CASSVGLAEYNEQFF
NA TRBJ1-2 NA TRBV5-8 TGTGCCAGCAGCTTGGGGACCGGCGACTACACCTTC CASSLGTGDYTF
TRBD2 TRBJ2-3 NA TRBV29-1 TGCAGCGTAGCCGGGACTAAAGAAGCATATACGCAGTATTTT CSVAGTKEAYTQYF
NA TRBJ2-2 NA TRBV9 TGTGCCAGCAGCGTATCAGTGCCCGGGGAGCTGTTTTTT CASSVSVPGELFF
NA TRBJ1-2 NA TRBV5-5 TGTGCCAGCACTCCAGGGGCCTATGGCTACACCTTC CASTPGAYGYTF
TRBD2 TRBJ2-7 few TRBV18 TGTGCCAGCTCATCACCGGGAAGTATGACTAGCGGGTCCTACGAGCAGTACTTC CASSSPGSMTSGSYEQYF
NA TRBJ2-2 NA TRBV6-6 TGTGCCAGCAGGGTTTTTAGGGAAACCGGGGAGCTGTTTTTT CASRVFRETGELFF
TRBD2 TRBJ2-1 once TRBV5-4 TGTGCCAGCAGCGATACTAGCGGCTGGTACAATGAGCAGTTCTTC CASSDTSGWYNEQFF
NA TRBJ1-1 NA TRBV30 TGTGCCTGGAGTCACGGGAACACTGAAGCTTTCTTT CAWSHGNTEAFF
TRBD1 TRBJ2-7 NA TRBV6-1 TGTGCCAGCAGTGGCAGGACAGGGGGCGGTTACGAGCAGTACTTC CASSGRTGGGYEQYF